These 24 T cell receptor beta chains were all obtained from the same sample, sequenced in a study of blood T cell repertoires in COVID-19. The table came from immunoSEQ multiplex PCR; TCRdb's copy has only in-frame clones and leaves some out. The sample records 150,000 to 200,000 clones, 89% being singletons. The sequencing sample was made of PBMCs or T cells enriched from blood (not recorded which). Receptors originate from a woman under 30 who had recovered from COVID-19.

J is TRBJ2-1 and V is TRBV19, with a possible D match to TRBD1 (6 bases). Germline V gene sequence: CDR1 LNHDA, CDR2 SQIVND (reference sequence). Deletions cut 6 bases from V and 2 bases from J, with 14 bases between. This CDR3 comprises 15 residues. CDR3 in amino acids: CASSPRGQAYNEQFF. In nucleotides, the CDR3 is TGTGCCAGTAGCCCCAGGGGTCAGGCCTACAATGAGCAGTTCTTC.

The CDR3 sequence is CASSLAETGPYEQYF. The CDR3 nucleotides are TGCGCCAGCAGCTTGGCCGAGACAGGACCCTACGAGCAGTACTTC. The chain recombines TRBV5-1 with TRBJ2-7; TRBD1 might be the D (6 bases). The CDR3 runs to 15 residues. Per the germline V gene, CDR1 is SGHRS and CDR2 is YFSETQ. V lost 0 bases, J lost 2 bases, and 12 bases lay in between.

The chain employs TRBV5-1 and TRBJ2-7, with D possibly being TRBD2 (5 bases). V was clipped by 4 bases and J by 6 bases, with 20 bases between them. This CDR3 is built from 15 residues. Germline loops: CDR1 SGHRS, CDR2 YFSETQ. The CDR3 sequence: CASSPKRMKGLEQYF. Here the CDR3 DNA reads TGCGCCAGCAGCCCCAAGCGGATGAAGGGCCTCGAGCAGTACTTC.

This chain joins TRBV28 and TRBJ1-5; 10 positions match TRBD1. With 5 bases clipped from V and 6 bases from J, the junction kept 7 bases outside the gene matches. The CDR3 is 15 residues long. The germline gives CDR1 MDHEN, CDR2 SYDVKM. The CDR3 sequence is CASSPRGQGFQPQHF. CDR3 coding DNA: TGTGCCAGCAGTCCCCGGGGACAGGGGTTTCAGCCCCAGCATTTT.

The gene calls are TRBV20-1 and TRBJ1-1; no clear D. CDR1 DFQATT and CDR2 SNEGSKA come from the germline V gene (reference sequence). The CDR3 runs 11 residues. The V gene lost 2 bases and the J gene lost 3 bases, with 4 bases spanning the gap. CDR3 DNA: TGCAGTGCTAGACAGTACACTGAAGCTTTCTTT. Residues: CSARQYTEAFF.

The chain combines TRBV27 with TRBJ1-2; perhaps TRBD1 as D (6 bases). The V and J ends lost 7 bases and 3 bases respectively, with 12 bases between them. This CDR3 is 13 amino acids long. Germline CDR1 MNHEY, CDR2 SMNVEV (reference sequence). CDR3 in amino acids: CASKSTGDYGYTF. In nucleotides, the CDR3 is TGTGCCAGCAAGTCGACAGGCGACTATGGCTACACCTTC.

This rearrangement joins TRBV19 to TRBJ2-5; 9 nucleotides line up with TRBD2. This CDR3 comprises 15 residues. CDR1 LNHDA and CDR2 SQIVND come from the germline V gene (reference sequence). V gave up 4 bases and J gave up 2 bases; unmatched junction bases: 5. The CDR3 spells CASSTVREGQETQYF. The CDR3 bases are TGTGCCAGTAGTACGGTGCGGGAGGGTCAAGAGACCCAGTACTTC.

This clone was picked up a small number of times. The sample carries other DNA sequences with the same CDR3. The chain joins TRBV3-1 (or the pseudogene TRBV3-2) to TRBJ2-2, with D possibly matching TRBD2 (5 bases). The CDR3 totals 13 residues. Germline V gene sequence: CDR1 LGHDT, CDR2 YNNKEL (reference sequence). V gave up 1 base and J gave up 5 bases, with 5 bases separating them. This CDR3 reads CASSQGTTGELFF. In DNA form, the CDR3 reads TGTGCCAGCAGCCAAGGGACTACCGGGGAGCTGTTTTTT.

V usage is TRBV25-1 and J usage is TRBJ2-7; perhaps TRBD1 as D (5 bases). The V gene lost 5 bases and the J gene lost 6 bases, with 11 bases spanning the gap. The CDR3 loop spans 12 amino acids. Germline CDR1 and CDR2: MGHDK and SYGVNS. CDR3 loop: CASSPQGVEQYF. CDR3 sequence (DNA): TGTGCCAGCAGTCCGCAGGGCGTCGAGCAGTACTTC.

The J gene is TRBJ1-5, the V gene TRBV28; possible D gene TRBD1, 5 bases. Trimming took off 7 bases at V and 1 base at J, with 14 bases between the two ends. The CDR3 has 15 amino acids. The germline gives CDR1 MDHEN, CDR2 SYDVKM. The CDR3 DNA reads TGTGCCAGCAATGTCCCAGGGATGAGCAATCAGCCCCAGCATTTT. This gives the protein CASNVPGMSNQPQHF.

V usage is TRBV28 and J usage is TRBJ2-1; 10 nucleotides agree with TRBD2. V lost 6 bases, J lost 0 bases, and 11 bases stayed unmatched. Germline CDR1 MDHEN, CDR2 SYDVKM. The CDR3 runs to 18 residues. The CDR3 nucleotides read TGTGCCAGCAGCCAACTAGCGGGGCAGGGTGGCTCCTACAATGAGCAGTTCTTC. Translated, it gives CASSQLAGQGGSYNEQFF.

The chain uses TRBV20-1 and TRBJ2-1; D gene uncertain. The V gene lost 8 bases and the J gene lost 7 bases, with 9 bases spanning the gap. The germline gives CDR1 DFQATT, CDR2 SNEGSKA (reference sequence). The CDR3 totals 10 residues. CDR3 loop: CSYSANEQFF. The CDR3 coding sequence is TGCAGTTATTCCGCGAATGAGCAGTTCTTC.

The chain recombines TRBV7-3 with TRBJ2-3; D might be TRBD2 (6 bases). Germline-derived CDR1 and CDR2 are SGHTA and FQGTGA. The CDR3 has 15 residues. V lost 7 bases, J lost 2 bases, and 16 bases lay in between. CDR3 sequence reads: CASTVGGRFTDTQYF. The CDR3 DNA is TGTGCCAGCACCGTGGGGGGAAGGTTCACAGATACGCAGTATTTT. The entire variable domain, with the rest obtained from reference TRBV7-3 and TRBJ2-3, is as follows: GAGVSQTPSNKVTEKGKYVELRCDPISGHTALYWYRQSLGQGPEFLIYFQGTGAADDSGLPNDRFFAVRPEGSVSTLKIQRTERGDSAVYLCASTVGGRFTDTQYFGPGTRLTVL.

The chain combines TRBV7-3 with TRBJ2-1; 8 positions agree with TRBD2. This CDR3 is 16 amino acids long. J lost 2 bases, V lost 5 bases, and 8 bases had no gene match. Germline lookup yields CDR1 SGHTA and CDR2 FQGTGA. DNA of the CDR3: TGTGCCAGCAGCCCCGGGAGGGCCTGGACCTACAATGAGCAGTTCTTC. Protein: CASSPGRAWTYNEQFF. Full variable domain (remainder filled in from reference TRBV7-3 and TRBJ2-1): GAGVSQTPSNKVTEKGKYVELRCDPISGHTALYWYRQSLGQGPEFLIYFQGTGAADDSGLPNDRFFAVRPEGSVSTLKIQRTERGDSAVYLCASSPGRAWTYNEQFFGPGTRLTVL.

This chain uses TRBV6-5 with TRBJ2-1; possible D gene TRBD2, 6 bases. Trimming took off 6 bases at V and 7 bases at J, with 13 bases between the two ends. CDR3 size: 13 residues. Germline values: CDR1 MNHEY, CDR2 SVGAGI. Written as DNA, the CDR3 is TGTGCCAGCAGCCCGACTAGACAGAATGAGCAGTTCTTC. Amino acid sequence: CASSPTRQNEQFF.

The chain couples TRBV3-1 (or the pseudogene TRBV3-2) to TRBJ2-2, with 9 bases aligning to TRBD2. The germline V gene has CDR1 LGHDT and CDR2 YNNKEL (reference sequence). The CDR3 has 16 amino acids. Germline trimming cut 1 base from V and 4 bases from J; bases unmatched to any gene: 4. The CDR3 DNA reads as TGTGCCAGCAGCCAAGGTCAGACTAGCGGCACCGGGGAGCTGTTTTTT. It specifies CASSQGQTSGTGELFF.

The chain is built from TRBV3-1 (or the pseudogene TRBV3-2) and TRBJ2-1; D might be TRBD2 (8 bases). Deletions cut 4 bases from V and 6 bases from J, with 16 bases between. The germline V gene has CDR1 LGHDT and CDR2 YNNKEL (reference sequence). CDR3 length: 15 amino acids. The CDR3: CASSRRQGLVNEQFF. The CDR3 bases are TGTGCCAGCAGCCGCCGACAGGGACTAGTCAATGAGCAGTTCTTC.

This chain uses TRBV28 with TRBJ2-7; 11 nucleotides agree with TRBD2. The CDR3 length is 17 residues. J gave up 4 bases and V 1 base, and 9 bases lay outside the gene matches. In germline, CDR1 is MDHEN, CDR2 SYDVKM. This chain's CDR3 is CASSLFASGRIGYEQYF. CDR3 nucleotide sequence: TGTGCCAGCAGTTTATTCGCTAGCGGGAGGATTGGGTACGAGCAGTACTTC.

The V and J genes are TRBV7-3 and TRBJ2-7; the D gene is possibly TRBD1 (5 bases). The CDR3 loop spans 14 amino acids. Germline-derived CDR1 and CDR2 are SGHTA and FQGTGA. Between the trimmed V and J ends, which lost 1 base and 1 base, there was a span of 8 bases. CDR3 bases: TGTGCCAGCAGCTTAAATGCAGGGTCCTACGAGCAGTACTTC. It codes for CASSLNAGSYEQYF.

This sequence joins TRBV4-1 and TRBJ2-1; 7 nucleotides line up with TRBD2. The germline gives CDR1 MGHRA, CDR2 YSYEKL. V shed 4 bases and J 1 base; nucleotides not matched to a gene: 4. The CDR3 contains 15 residues. The CDR3 region is CASSRSGNSYNEQFF. The CDR3 DNA reads TGCGCCAGCAGCCGGAGCGGGAATTCCTACAATGAGCAGTTCTTC.

The chain joins TRBV9 to TRBJ2-2, with 8 bases that match TRBD1. The CDR3 is 14 residues long. Germline loops: CDR1 SGDLS, CDR2 YYNGEE. J was trimmed by 6 bases and V by 2 bases; bases with no gene match: 3. The CDR3 loop is CASSVQGAAGELFF. CDR3 bases: TGTGCCAGCAGCGTTCAGGGGGCGGCCGGGGAGCTGTTTTTT.

J is TRBJ2-7 and V is TRBV7-8; D possibly corresponds to TRBD2 (5 bases). Trimming shortened V by 3 bases and J by 5 bases, and 11 bases separated the two germline ends. The CDR3 has 13 amino acids. Looked up from germline, CDR1 is SGHVS and CDR2 is FQNEAQ. This CDR3 is CASSLRAPNEQYF. For the CDR3, the DNA is TGTGCCAGCAGCTTGAGGGCCCCCAACGAGCAGTACTTC.

In nucleotides, the CDR3 is TGCGCCAGCAGCCCCGGACTAGCGGGAGGAGTCGGCTACGAGCAGTACTTC. This sequence encodes CASSPGLAGGVGYEQYF. The rearrangement joins TRBV5-1 to TRBJ2-7; 14 nucleotides match TRBD2. V lost 4 bases and J lost 3; bases outside the gene matches: 9. The CDR3 totals 17 residues. Per the germline V gene, CDR1 is SGHRS and CDR2 is YFSETQ.

J is TRBJ2-4 and V is TRBV5-8; D possibly corresponds to TRBD1 (6 bases). The CDR3 runs 13 residues. CDR1 and CDR2 (germline): SGHTS, YDEGEE. V was pared by 6 bases and J by 6 bases, with 13 bases between. The CDR3 DNA follows: TGTGCCAGCACCAGGAGAGGGGGAAACATTCAGTACTTC. Translated, it gives CASTRRGGNIQYF.